The rows below give T cell receptor beta chains drawn from one sample of a study of T cell changes during pregnancy in multiple sclerosis. The repertoire was sequenced with immunoSEQ multiplex PCR; TCRdb's copy has only in-frame clones and lacks some. The sample carries under 25,000 clones, about 83% recorded once. The source material was CD8+ T cells from peripheral blood mononuclear cells, sampled before pregnancy. The receptors stem from a female donor with multiple sclerosis, enrolled in a pregnancy study. Both conserved end residues are part of each CDR3. D genes are given only for firm matches. Size tells how often a clone was seen (once, few, many) or the class of an expanded clone, and some rows leave it out.

CASSQLAGAGYEQYF	TGCGCCAGCAGCCAGCTAGCGGGAGCTGGGTACGAGCAGTACTTC	TRBJ2-7	TRBD2	TRBV4-1	-
CSVPGAMDRADTQYF	TGCAGCGTACCAGGGGCGATGGACCGGGCAGATACGCAGTATTTT	TRBJ2-3	-	TRBV29-1	-
CASCPFGGGHGYTF	TGTGCCAGCTGTCCTTTTGGAGGGGGCCATGGCTACACCTTC	TRBJ1-2	TRBD1	TRBV2	-
CASTLDREGTGELFF	TGTGCCAGTACCCTGGACAGGGAGGGAACCGGGGAGCTGTTTTTT	TRBJ2-2	-	TRBV19	-
CASRGTDYQPQHF	TGTGCCAGCAGAGGGACTGATTATCAGCCCCAGCATTTT	TRBJ1-5	-	TRBV27	-
CASSPWFRGEQYF	TGTGCCAGCAGCCCCTGGTTTAGAGGCGAGCAGTACTTC	TRBJ2-7	-	TRBV9	-
CASSEGPGVHNQPQHF	TGTGCCAGCAGTGAGGGCCCGGGGGTACACAATCAGCCCCAGCATTTT	TRBJ1-5	-	TRBV6-1	-
CASSSYSGTYEQYF	TGTGCCAGCAGTTCTTATAGCGGAACTTACGAGCAGTACTTC	TRBJ2-7	-	TRBV27	-
CASSRDSLNEKLFF	TGTGCCAGTAGTCGGGACAGCCTCAATGAAAAACTGTTTTTT	TRBJ1-4	TRBD1	TRBV19	medium-sized
CASSLGPFGRSIAEKLFF	TGTGCCAGCAGCTTAGGCCCCTTCGGGAGGAGCATTGCTGAAAAACTGTTTTTT	TRBJ1-4	-	TRBV13	-
CASSLERDSDEQYF	TGTGCTAGCAGCTTGGAGCGGGATTCTGACGAGCAGTACTTC	TRBJ2-7	TRBD2	TRBV7-7	-
CASRKDREYEQYF	TGTGCCAGCAGAAAGGACAGGGAGTACGAGCAGTACTTC	TRBJ2-7	TRBD1	TRBV27	-
CASSPNAGGEQFF	TGTGCCAGCAGCCCTAATGCGGGGGGAGAGCAGTTCTTC	TRBJ2-1	TRBD2	TRBV7-2	-
CASSVWAEGSGNTIYF	TGTGCCAGCAGCGTATGGGCGGAGGGCTCTGGAAACACCATATATTTT	TRBJ1-3	-	TRBV9	-
CASRPLAGKDTDTQYF	TGCGCCAGCAGGCCTCTAGCGGGAAAAGACACAGATACGCAGTATTTT	TRBJ2-3	TRBD2	TRBV4-1	-
CSVHVLGEQYF	TGCAGCGTTCACGTTCTCGGCGAGCAGTACTTC	TRBJ2-7	-	TRBV29-1	once
CASSSGLLTSTDTQYF	TGTGCCAGCAGCTCTGGACTACTTACAAGCACAGATACGCAGTATTTT	TRBJ2-3	-	TRBV7-3	-
CSHTTGEDTEAFF	TGCAGCCACACGACAGGGGAGGACACTGAAGCTTTCTTT	TRBJ1-1	TRBD1	TRBV29-1	-
CASSSTSGAENEQFF	TGCGCCAGCAGTTCGACTAGTGGCGCCGAGAATGAGCAGTTCTTC	TRBJ2-1	-	TRBV10-2	-
CASSLGRIGGITEAFF	TGTGCCAGCAGTCTTGGACGGATCGGGGGGATCACTGAAGCTTTCTTT	TRBJ1-1	-	TRBV28	-
CASSLSQGLTDTQYF	TGTGCCAGCAGCTTAAGTCAGGGATTAACAGATACGCAGTATTTT	TRBJ2-3	-	TRBV11-3	once
CASSPFLAGGPTGELFF	TGTGCCAGCAGTCCCTTTTTAGCGGGAGGGCCGACCGGGGAGCTGTTTTTT	TRBJ2-2	TRBD2	TRBV27	once
CASSYLSTDTQYF	TGTGCCAGCAGTTACCTCAGCACAGATACGCAGTATTTT	TRBJ2-3	-	TRBV6-5	-
CASSQGLDHTGELFF	TGTGCCAGCAGCCAAGGACTAGATCACACCGGGGAGCTGTTTTTT	TRBJ2-2	-	TRBV4-2	-
CASSYYTGGAVDQPQHF	TGTGCCAGCAGTTACTATACAGGGGGCGCGGTGGATCAGCCCCAGCATTTT	TRBJ1-5	TRBD1	TRBV28	-
CAISGWDRGPQDTF	TGTGCCATCAGTGGCTGGGACAGAGGTCCCCAGGACACCTTC	TRBJ1-2	TRBD1	TRBV10-3	-
CASSSPVTGGNTEAFF	TGCGCCAGCAGCTCACCCGTGACAGGCGGGAACACTGAAGCTTTCTTT	TRBJ1-1	-	TRBV5-1	-
CASSLGAQGNQPQHF	TGTGCCAGCAGCTTGGGGGCCCAGGGCAATCAGCCCCAGCATTTT	TRBJ1-5	-	TRBV5-6	-
CASSEASTDTQYF	TGTGCCAGCAGTGAAGCTAGCACAGATACGCAGTATTTT	TRBJ2-3	-	TRBV6-4	-
CASSEGLEILNEQFF	TGTGCCAGCAGTGAAGGACTAGAGATCTTGAATGAGCAGTTCTTC	TRBJ2-1	-	TRBV6-1	-
CASSFPGLAGVTYNEQFF	TGTGCCAGCAGCTTTCCAGGACTAGCGGGGGTAACCTACAATGAGCAGTTCTTC	TRBJ2-1	TRBD2	TRBV7-2	-
CASSSRFGGSSYNEQFF	TGTGCCAGCAGCTCCCGTTTTGGCGGGAGCTCCTACAATGAGCAGTTCTTC	TRBJ2-1	TRBD2	TRBV11-3	-
CASSSSSGGTDTQYF	TGTGCCAGCAGCTCGTCCAGCGGGGGCACAGATACGCAGTATTTT	TRBJ2-3	TRBD2	TRBV7-9	-
CASSFVGLAGAQQYF	TGTGCCAGCAGCTTTGTGGGACTAGCGGGAGCTCAGCAGTATTTT	TRBJ2-3	TRBD2	TRBV7-3	few
CASSQDGGLAVENEQFF	TGCGCCAGCAGCCAAGATGGTGGGCTAGCGGTTGAGAATGAGCAGTTCTTC	TRBJ2-1	TRBD2	TRBV4-3	-
CASSLAAGNQPQHF	TGTGCCAGCAGCTTAGCGGCAGGGAATCAGCCCCAGCATTTT	TRBJ1-5	-	TRBV7-6	-
CASSDLTGGKNEQFF	TGTGCCAGCAGTGACTTAACGGGAGGTAAAAATGAGCAGTTCTTC	TRBJ2-1	TRBD2	TRBV6-6	-
CASSLGASKSYEQYF	TGTGCCAGCAGCTTGGGGGCCTCCAAATCCTACGAGCAGTACTTC	TRBJ2-7	-	TRBV5-5	-
CASSRGLAGGYEQYF	TGTGCCAGCAGCAGGGGACTAGCGGGAGGTTACGAGCAGTACTTC	TRBJ2-7	TRBD2	TRBV5-4	-
CASSSRGASGVNTQYF	TGTGCCAGCAGTTCCCGGGGTGCTAGCGGTGTAAATACGCAGTATTTT	TRBJ2-3	TRBD2	TRBV27	-
CASSLLAGVNTGELFF	TGTGCCAGCAGCTTACTAGCGGGAGTCAACACCGGGGAGCTGTTTTTT	TRBJ2-2	TRBD2	TRBV7-2	few
CASSYTGSYEQYF	TGTGCCAGCAGTTACACCGGCTCCTACGAGCAGTACTTC	TRBJ2-7	-	TRBV6-6	-
CASTLGGGGQNYGYTF	TGTGCCAGCACTCTGGGGGGCGGGGGGCAGAACTATGGCTACACCTTC	TRBJ1-2	-	TRBV28	-
CASSLDRRSSYNEQFF	TGTGCCAGCAGCTTGGACAGACGAAGCTCCTACAATGAGCAGTTCTTC	TRBJ2-1	-	TRBV5-6	-
CASSQGGTGLTEAFF	TGTGCCAGCAGCCAGGGGGGGACAGGGTTAACTGAAGCTTTCTTT	TRBJ1-1	TRBD1	TRBV4-2	few
CASSYSAAYSNQPQHF	TGTGCCAGCAGTTACTCGGCGGCATATAGCAATCAGCCCCAGCATTTT	TRBJ1-5	-	TRBV6-5	-
CASSQDRRGYEQYF	TGTGCCAGCAGCCAAGATCGGAGGGGTTACGAGCAGTACTTC	TRBJ2-7	-	TRBV4-1	-
CASSLDGVEGRYNEQFF	TGTGCCAGCAGCTTAGACGGGGTGGAGGGCCGGTACAATGAGCAGTTCTTC	TRBJ2-1	-	TRBV7-9	-